A selection of T cell receptor beta chains follows, all from one sample in a study of T cells in localized non-small cell lung cancer. The method was immunoSEQ multiplex PCR; TCRdb's version includes in-frame clones alone and lacks a portion of them. This table holds roughly 72,000 clones, approximately 80% found once. Specimen: peripheral blood, collected before any cancer treatment. These receptors came from a female donor of 60 years or more with stage I lung adenocarcinoma. CDR3s include the opening cysteine and the closing phenylalanine or tryptophan. A D gene is named only where the DNA matches it firmly. Clone size is given for some rows only: seen once, a few or many times, or a class if the clone is expanded.

d_gene,v_gene,j_gene,abundance,CDR3nt,CDR3aa
TRBD2,TRBV5-8,TRBJ2-1,.,TGTGCCAGCAGCCCCCTTGGACTAGCGGGGGGTGCCTACAATGAGCAGTTCTTC,CASSPLGLAGGAYNEQFF
.,TRBV27,TRBJ2-7,.,TGTGCCAGCAGTCCCGGGTCAGGGCCCCGCTACGAGCAGTACTTC,CASSPGSGPRYEQYF
.,TRBV30,TRBJ2-1,.,TGTGCCTGGACCTTAGGCCCCCCGGGACTCCTTACATACAATGAGCAGTTCTTC,CAWTLGPPGLLTYNEQFF
TRBD1,TRBV4-3,TRBJ1-1,.,TGCGCCAGCAGCCAAGAAGGGACAGCTTCTTACACTGAAGCTTTCTTT,CASSQEGTASYTEAFF
.,TRBV14,TRBJ2-5,few,TGTGCCAGCAGCCAAGGACTAGTTGGTCGTGGGGCCCAGTACTTC,CASSQGLVGRGAQYF
.,TRBV18,TRBJ1-1,.,TGTGCCAGCTCATTTATGGAACTGAACACTGAAGCTTTCTTT,CASSFMELNTEAFF
.,TRBV7-2,TRBJ1-5,.,TGTGCCAGCAGCTTAGTATGGGATCAGCCCCAGCATTTT,CASSLVWDQPQHF
.,TRBV5-1,TRBJ2-2,once,TGCGCCAGCAGCTTCCGGACGGAAACCGGGGAGCTGTTTTTT,CASSFRTETGELFF
TRBD1,TRBV7-2,TRBJ2-7,.,TGTGCCAGCAGCGCCTGGACAGGGATCGAGCAGTACTTC,CASSAWTGIEQYF
.,TRBV30,TRBJ1-1,.,TGTGGGGCCTTAGAATGGAGGAAGAACACTGAAGCTTTCTTT,CGALEWRKNTEAFF
.,TRBV21-1,TRBJ1-1,.,TGTGCCAGCACCCCTTGGGAGGAGGCTGAAGCTTTCTTT,CASTPWEEAEAFF
.,TRBV7-2,TRBJ2-2,.,TGTGCCAGCAGCCTTACTAGTACCGGGGAGCTGTTTTTT,CASSLTSTGELFF
.,TRBV6-6,TRBJ2-1,.,TGTGCCAGCAGTCCGCGTGGGAATCACAATGAGCAGTTCTTC,CASSPRGNHNEQFF
.,TRBV15,TRBJ1-1,.,TGTGCCACCAGCGGCCCATGGAGTACTGAAGCTTTCTTT,CATSGPWSTEAFF
TRBD2,TRBV6-5,TRBJ2-5,.,TGTGCCAGCAGTCGAGCGGGAGGGCCCTGGGAGACCCAGTACTTC,CASSRAGGPWETQYF
TRBD1,TRBV7-2,TRBJ1-4,few,TGTGCCAGCAGCCGATCCAGCCCCGGGACAGGGGGCTTTGAAAAACTGTTTTTT,CASSRSSPGTGGFEKLFF
.,TRBV6-1,TRBJ2-1,.,TGTGCCAGCAGGCCGACAGGGGACTACTACAATGAGCAGTTCTTC,CASRPTGDYYNEQFF
.,TRBV9,TRBJ1-6,.,TGTGCCAGCAGCGCGGACAGACAGAATTCACCCCTCCACTTT,CASSADRQNSPLHF
TRBD1,TRBV7-9,TRBJ1-1,.,TGTGCCAGCAGCTTATCGGCCGGGACAGGGACCACTGAAGCTTTCTTT,CASSLSAGTGTTEAFF
.,TRBV2,TRBJ2-7,.,TGTGCCAGCACCCAGGGGCCTGGGGGGAGCTCCTACGAGCAGTACTTC,CASTQGPGGSSYEQYF
TRBD1,TRBV6-5,TRBJ1-6,.,TGTGCCAGCAGTTACTCGGCGACAGGGTATAATTCACCCCTCCACTTT,CASSYSATGYNSPLHF
TRBD2,TRBV7-9,TRBJ2-1,.,TGTGCCAGCAGCTCTCCGGCGGGAGGGTCCTACAATGAGCAGTTCTTC,CASSSPAGGSYNEQFF
.,TRBV5-1,TRBJ1-1,once,TGCGCCAGCAGCTTGCAGGGATCCCACACTGAAGCTTTCTTT,CASSLQGSHTEAFF
.,TRBV7-9,TRBJ1-1,once,TGTGCCAGCAGCCAAGGGGGTCCGGGGTTGAACACTGAAGCTTTCTTT,CASSQGGPGLNTEAFF
TRBD1,TRBV7-6,TRBJ2-7,.,TGTGCCAGCAGCTCCTACAGGGGGCTTGGTCTCTACGAGCAGTACTTC,CASSSYRGLGLYEQYF
TRBD1,TRBV4-1,TRBJ1-1,few,TGCGCCAGCAGCCAACCGAGCCGGGACAGGGGTATGAACACTGAAGCTTTCTTT,CASSQPSRDRGMNTEAFF
.,TRBV7-3,TRBJ2-1,.,TGTGCCAGCAGCTTAGCGAGGGATTACAATGAGCAGTTCTTC,CASSLARDYNEQFF
.,TRBV20-1,TRBJ1-2,once,TGCAGTGCTAGGGGGGCGGATTCCTTC,CSARGADSF
.,TRBV23-1,TRBJ1-5,.,TGCGCCAGCAGCCAAAGCCCGGCAAATAGCAATCAGCCCCAGCATTTT,CASSQSPANSNQPQHF
TRBD1,TRBV28,TRBJ1-1,.,TGTGCTAGCGACTTGACAGGGGAGGGGTTCACTGAAGCTTTCTTT,CASDLTGEGFTEAFF
.,TRBV4-1,TRBJ2-1,.,TGCGCCAGCAGCCTGGGACCGGGACAACTTCGAGGTGAGCAGTTCTTC,CASSLGPGQLRGEQFF
TRBD2,TRBV6-1,TRBJ2-5,.,TGTGCCAGCAGTGAAGCGCTTGTTAAATCAGGCGGGGGGGCCTCTCCGCAAGAGACCCAGTACTTC,CASSEALVKSGGGASPQETQYF
TRBD1,TRBV5-6,TRBJ1-1,few,TGTGCCAGCAGCTTTACAGGGGGAACTGAAGCTTTCTTT,CASSFTGGTEAFF
TRBD1,TRBV30,TRBJ2-7,.,TGTGCCTGGAATGGTGCCAGGGGGCGGGGATCCTACGAGCAGTACTTC,CAWNGARGRGSYEQYF
TRBD1,TRBV7-6,TRBJ1-4,.,TGTGCCAGCAGCCTGGGACAGACTCTTTCTAATGAAAAACTGTTTTTT,CASSLGQTLSNEKLFF
TRBD1,TRBV19,TRBJ1-6,.,TGTGCCAGTAGCCCGGGACAGGGCGATTCACCCCTCCACTTT,CASSPGQGDSPLHF
.,TRBV7-2,TRBJ2-4,.,TGTGCCAGCAGCTTAGCGGGAGGAGGCAACAAAAACATTCAGTACTTC,CASSLAGGGNKNIQYF
.,TRBV28,TRBJ1-1,.,TGTGCCAGCAGCCCCCCGGGCCACTCTCCCGCGGGCACTGAAGCTTTCTTT,CASSPPGHSPAGTEAFF
.,TRBV7-9,TRBJ1-1,.,TGTGCCAGCAGCTTACGGATGGACACTGAAGCTTTCTTT,CASSLRMDTEAFF
.,TRBV2,TRBJ1-2,.,TGTGCCAGCAGTGAGGGCAGGAACTATGGCTACACCTTC,CASSEGRNYGYTF
.,TRBV19,TRBJ1-1,.,TGTGCCAGTAGTCCAGGTCCCCGAGGGACCACTGAAGCTTTCTTT,CASSPGPRGTTEAFF
.,TRBV5-5,TRBJ1-2,.,TGTGCCAGCAGCTCCCAAGACTATGGCTACACCTTC,CASSSQDYGYTF
.,TRBV15,TRBJ1-5,.,TGTGCCACCAGCAGAGATTACCTCAGGAGTCAGCCCCAGCATTTT,CATSRDYLRSQPQHF
.,TRBV7-9,TRBJ1-2,.,TGTGCCAGCAGCGGGTTGGCCTCTGGTTCTATCGGCTACACCTTC,CASSGLASGSIGYTF
TRBD1,TRBV7-9,TRBJ1-2,few,TGTGCCAGCAGTTTATGGACAGGTCCTAACTATGGCTACACCTTC,CASSLWTGPNYGYTF
TRBD2,TRBV9,TRBJ2-3,.,TGTGCCAGCAGCGCGGCTAGCGGGGTCTTCACAGATACGCAGTATTTT,CASSAASGVFTDTQYF
.,TRBV28,TRBJ1-5,once,TGTGCCAGCAGTTTCGTTCGGCAGACACAAGGGCAGCCCCAGCATTTT,CASSFVRQTQGQPQHF
.,TRBV6-5,TRBJ2-7,few,TGTGCCAGCACCAATGACATGAGCTACGAGCAGTACTTC,CASTNDMSYEQYF
TRBD1,TRBV6-5,TRBJ1-1,.,TGTGCCAGCAGTTACAAGGGGGCGGACACTGAAGCTTTCTTT,CASSYKGADTEAFF
TRBD1,TRBV7-8,TRBJ2-7,.,TGTGCCAGCAGCTCATCCGGGACAGCCATCTACGAGCAGTACTTC,CASSSSGTAIYEQYF
.,TRBV4-1,TRBJ1-5,medium-sized,TGCGCCAGCAGCCAAGGTTTCTTAGGGAATCAGCCCCAGCATTTT,CASSQGFLGNQPQHF
TRBD1,TRBV23-1,TRBJ1-2,.,TGCGCCAGCAGTACCAGACAGGGGGCGTGGGAATTTTATGGCTACACCTTC,CASSTRQGAWEFYGYTF
TRBD2,TRBV27,TRBJ2-5,.,TGTGCCAGCAGTTTGGACGGGAGGGTCGCCGTCCAAGAGACCCAGTACTTC,CASSLDGRVAVQETQYF
TRBD1,TRBV9,TRBJ2-7,few,TGTGCCAGCAGCACGGACAGGGGACTTGACGAGCAGTACTTC,CASSTDRGLDEQYF